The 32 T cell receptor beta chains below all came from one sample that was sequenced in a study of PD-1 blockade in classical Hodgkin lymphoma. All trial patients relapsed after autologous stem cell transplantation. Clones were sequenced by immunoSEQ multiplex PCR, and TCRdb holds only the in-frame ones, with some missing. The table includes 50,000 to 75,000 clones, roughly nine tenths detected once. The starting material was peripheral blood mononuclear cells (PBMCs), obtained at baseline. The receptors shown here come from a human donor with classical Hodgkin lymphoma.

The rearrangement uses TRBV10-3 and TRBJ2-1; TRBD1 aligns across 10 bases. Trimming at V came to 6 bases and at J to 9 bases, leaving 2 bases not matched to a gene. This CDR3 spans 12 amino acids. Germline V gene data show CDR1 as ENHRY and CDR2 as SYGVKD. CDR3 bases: TGTGCCATCAGGGGGACAGGGGTTGAGCAGTTCTTC. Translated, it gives CAIRGTGVEQFF.

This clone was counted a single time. The DNA for the CDR3 is TGTGCCAGTAGTATAGAAGGTTTGTACACTGAAGCTTTCTTT. Translation: CASSIEGLYTEAFF. V is TRBV19 and J is TRBJ1-1; D gene unclear. Germline-derived CDR1 and CDR2 are LNHDA and SQIVND (reference sequence). Trimming took off 0 bases at V and 3 bases at J, with 8 bases between the two ends. There are 14 residues in the CDR3.

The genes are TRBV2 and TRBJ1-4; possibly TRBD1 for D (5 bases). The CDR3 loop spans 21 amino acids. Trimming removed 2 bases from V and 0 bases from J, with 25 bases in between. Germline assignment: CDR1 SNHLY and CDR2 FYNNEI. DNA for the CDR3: TGTGCCAGCAGTGAACCCCCCCTAGTAGGCCGGGGGAATGCAACTAATGAAAAACTGTTTTTT. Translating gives CASSEPPLVGRGNATNEKLFF.

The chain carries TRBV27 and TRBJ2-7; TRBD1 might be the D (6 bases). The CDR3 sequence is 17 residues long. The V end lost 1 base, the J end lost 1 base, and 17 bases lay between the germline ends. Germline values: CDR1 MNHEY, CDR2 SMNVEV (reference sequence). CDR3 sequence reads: CASSLLAQGYGSYEQYF. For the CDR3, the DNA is TGTGCCAGCAGTTTATTGGCTCAGGGGTATGGGTCCTACGAGCAGTACTTC.

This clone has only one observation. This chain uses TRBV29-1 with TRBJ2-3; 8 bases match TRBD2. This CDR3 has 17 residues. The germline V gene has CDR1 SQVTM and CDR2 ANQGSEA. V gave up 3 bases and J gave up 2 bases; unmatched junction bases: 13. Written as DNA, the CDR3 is TGCAGCGTTGATGGTGTGACTAGCGCTATTTACACAGATACGCAGTATTTT. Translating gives CSVDGVTSAIYTDTQYF.

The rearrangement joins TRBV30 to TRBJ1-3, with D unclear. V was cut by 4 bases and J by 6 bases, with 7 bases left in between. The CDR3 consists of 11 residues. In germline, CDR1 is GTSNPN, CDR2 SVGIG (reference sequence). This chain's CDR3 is CAWMGENTIYF. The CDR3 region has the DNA TGTGCCTGGATGGGAGAAAACACCATATATTTT.

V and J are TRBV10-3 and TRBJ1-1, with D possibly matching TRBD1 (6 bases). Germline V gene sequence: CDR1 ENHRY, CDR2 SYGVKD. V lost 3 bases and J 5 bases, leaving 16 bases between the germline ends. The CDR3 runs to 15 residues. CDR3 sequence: CAISDSKGEGTEAFF. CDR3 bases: TGTGCCATCAGTGATAGTAAGGGGGAGGGGACTGAAGCTTTCTTT.

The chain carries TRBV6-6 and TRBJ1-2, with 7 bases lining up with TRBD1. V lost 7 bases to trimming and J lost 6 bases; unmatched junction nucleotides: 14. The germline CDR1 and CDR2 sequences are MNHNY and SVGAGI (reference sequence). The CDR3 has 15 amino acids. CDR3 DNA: TGTGCCAGCACTCCAACCTTGGACAGGCCTAATGGCTACACCTTC. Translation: CASTPTLDRPNGYTF.

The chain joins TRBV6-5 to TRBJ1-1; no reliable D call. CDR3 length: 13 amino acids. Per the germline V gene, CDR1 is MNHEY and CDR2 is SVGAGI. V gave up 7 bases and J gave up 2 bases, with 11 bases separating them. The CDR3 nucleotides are TGTGCCAGCACCCGGGCCGTAAACACTGAAGCTTTCTTT. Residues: CASTRAVNTEAFF.

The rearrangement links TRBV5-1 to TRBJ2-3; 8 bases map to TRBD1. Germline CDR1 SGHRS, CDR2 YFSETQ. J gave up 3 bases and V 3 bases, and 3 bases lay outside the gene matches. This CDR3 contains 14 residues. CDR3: CASSSTGETDTQYF. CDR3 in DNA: TGCGCCAGCAGCTCGACAGGGGAGACAGATACGCAGTATTTT.

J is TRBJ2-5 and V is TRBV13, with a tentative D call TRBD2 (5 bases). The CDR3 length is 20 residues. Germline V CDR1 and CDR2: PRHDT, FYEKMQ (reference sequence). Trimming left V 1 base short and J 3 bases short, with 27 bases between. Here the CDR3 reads CASSLANFFSGMVGEETQYF. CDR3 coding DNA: TGTGCCAGCAGCTTAGCTAACTTTTTTTCGGGAATGGTGGGAGAAGAGACCCAGTACTTC.

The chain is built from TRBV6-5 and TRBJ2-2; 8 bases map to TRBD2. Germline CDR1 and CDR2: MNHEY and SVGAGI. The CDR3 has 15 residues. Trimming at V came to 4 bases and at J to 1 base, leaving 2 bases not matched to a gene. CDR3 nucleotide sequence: TGTGCCAGCAGTTTAGCGGGACTGAACACCGGGGAGCTGTTTTTT. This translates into CASSLAGLNTGELFF.

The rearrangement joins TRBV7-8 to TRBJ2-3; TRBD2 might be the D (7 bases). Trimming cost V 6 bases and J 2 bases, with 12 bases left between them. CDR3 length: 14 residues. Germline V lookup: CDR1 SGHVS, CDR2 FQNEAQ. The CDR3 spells CASSKGGLTDTQYF. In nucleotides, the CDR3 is TGTGCCAGCAGTAAGGGGGGGCTCACAGATACGCAGTATTTT.

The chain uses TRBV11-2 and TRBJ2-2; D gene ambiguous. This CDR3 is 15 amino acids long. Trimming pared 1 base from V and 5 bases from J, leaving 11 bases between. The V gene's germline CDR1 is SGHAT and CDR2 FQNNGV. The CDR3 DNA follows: TGTGCCAGCAGCTTAGCGGACGTTAGTACCGGGGAGCTGTTTTTT. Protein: CASSLADVSTGELFF.

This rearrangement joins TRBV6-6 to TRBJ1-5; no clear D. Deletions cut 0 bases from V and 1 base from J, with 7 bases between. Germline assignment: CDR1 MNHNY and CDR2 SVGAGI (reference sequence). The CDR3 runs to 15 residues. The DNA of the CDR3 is TGTGCCAGCAGTTACTCGATGGGGAGCAATCAGCCCCAGCATTTT. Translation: CASSYSMGSNQPQHF.

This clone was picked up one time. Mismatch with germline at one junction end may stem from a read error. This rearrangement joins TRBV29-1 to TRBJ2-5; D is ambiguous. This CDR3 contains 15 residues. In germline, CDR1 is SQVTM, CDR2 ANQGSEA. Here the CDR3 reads CSVGDGTNLQETQYF. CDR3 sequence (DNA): TGCAGTGTTGGGGATGGCACAAACCTTCAAGAGACCCAGTACTTC.

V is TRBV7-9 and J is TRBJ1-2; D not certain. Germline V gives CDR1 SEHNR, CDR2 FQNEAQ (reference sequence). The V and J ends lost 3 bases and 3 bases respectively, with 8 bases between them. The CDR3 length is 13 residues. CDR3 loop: CASSFREDYGYTF. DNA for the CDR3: TGTGCCAGCAGCTTCCGGGAGGACTATGGCTACACCTTC.

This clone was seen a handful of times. The CDR3 protein is CASSFSQGSYGYTF. The CDR3 DNA reads as TGTGCCAGCAGTTTCAGCCAAGGGTCCTATGGCTACACCTTC. This chain links TRBV27 with TRBJ1-2; unclear D gene. Germline assignment: CDR1 MNHEY and CDR2 SMNVEV (reference sequence). V gave up 3 bases and J gave up 4 bases, with 12 bases separating them. This CDR3 is 14 amino acids long.

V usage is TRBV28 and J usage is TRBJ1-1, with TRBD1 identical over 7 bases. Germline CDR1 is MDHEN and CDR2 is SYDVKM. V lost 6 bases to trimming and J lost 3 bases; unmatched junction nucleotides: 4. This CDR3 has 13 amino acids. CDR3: CASRSQGDTEAFF. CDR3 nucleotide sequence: TGTGCCAGCAGGTCGCAGGGGGACACTGAAGCTTTCTTT.

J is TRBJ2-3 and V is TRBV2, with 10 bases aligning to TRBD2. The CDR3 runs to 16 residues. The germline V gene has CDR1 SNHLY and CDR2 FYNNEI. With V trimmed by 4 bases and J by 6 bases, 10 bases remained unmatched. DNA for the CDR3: TGTGCCAGCAGTGCCCTAGCGGGGGTTGTAGGGGATACGCAGTATTTT. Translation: CASSALAGVVGDTQYF.

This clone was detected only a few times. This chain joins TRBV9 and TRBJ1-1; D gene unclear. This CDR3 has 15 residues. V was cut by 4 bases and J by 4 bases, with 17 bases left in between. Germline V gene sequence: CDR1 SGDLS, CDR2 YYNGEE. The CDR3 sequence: CASSPSARVGTEAFF. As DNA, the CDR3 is TGTGCCAGCAGCCCATCGGCACGGGTCGGCACTGAAGCTTTCTTT.

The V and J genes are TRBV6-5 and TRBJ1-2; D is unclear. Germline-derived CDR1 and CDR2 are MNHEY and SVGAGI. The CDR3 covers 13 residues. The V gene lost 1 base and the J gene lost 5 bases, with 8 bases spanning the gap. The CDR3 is CASSYWSVYGYTF. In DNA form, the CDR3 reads TGTGCCAGCAGTTACTGGTCAGTGTATGGCTACACCTTC.

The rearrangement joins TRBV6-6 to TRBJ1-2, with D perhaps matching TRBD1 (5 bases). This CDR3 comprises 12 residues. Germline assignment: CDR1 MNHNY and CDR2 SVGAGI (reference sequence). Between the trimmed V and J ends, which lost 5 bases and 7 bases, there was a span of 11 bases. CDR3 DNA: TGTGCCAGCAGTCCTCAGGGAAGTGGCTACACCTTC. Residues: CASSPQGSGYTF.

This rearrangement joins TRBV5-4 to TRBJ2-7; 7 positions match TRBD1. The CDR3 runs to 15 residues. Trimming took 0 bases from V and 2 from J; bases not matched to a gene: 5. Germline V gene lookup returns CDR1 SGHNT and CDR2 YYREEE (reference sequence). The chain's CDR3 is CASSLAEGGPYEQYF. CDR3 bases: TGTGCCAGCAGCTTGGCAGAAGGGGGCCCCTACGAGCAGTACTTC.

CDR3 nucleotides: TGTGCCAGCAGTGAAGTGTCTGAAGCTTTCTTT. Translating gives CASSEVSEAFF. The rearrangement links TRBV6-1 to TRBJ1-1; D uncertain. CDR1 is MNHNS, CDR2 SASEGT, per germline. This CDR3 is built from 11 residues. V was shortened by 1 base and J by 6 bases, with 3 bases between the two germline ends.

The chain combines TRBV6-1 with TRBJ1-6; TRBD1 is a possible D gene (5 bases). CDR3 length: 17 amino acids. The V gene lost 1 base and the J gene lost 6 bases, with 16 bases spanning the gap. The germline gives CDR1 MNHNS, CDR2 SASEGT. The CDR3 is CASSEEVQGGINSPLHF. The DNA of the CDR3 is TGTGCCAGCAGTGAAGAGGTCCAGGGTGGGATTAATTCACCCCTCCACTTT.

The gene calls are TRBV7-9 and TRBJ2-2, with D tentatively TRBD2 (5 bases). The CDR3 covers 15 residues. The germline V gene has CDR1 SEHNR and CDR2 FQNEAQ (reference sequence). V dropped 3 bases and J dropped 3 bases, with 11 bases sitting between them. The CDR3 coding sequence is TGTGCCAGCAGCTTCCCGGACTCTGACACCGGGGAGCTGTTTTTT. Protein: CASSFPDSDTGELFF.

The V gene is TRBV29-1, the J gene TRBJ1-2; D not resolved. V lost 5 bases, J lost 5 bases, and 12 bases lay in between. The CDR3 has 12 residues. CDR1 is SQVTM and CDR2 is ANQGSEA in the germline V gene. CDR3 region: CSVWWLDYGYTF. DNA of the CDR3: TGCAGCGTTTGGTGGTTGGATTATGGCTACACCTTC.

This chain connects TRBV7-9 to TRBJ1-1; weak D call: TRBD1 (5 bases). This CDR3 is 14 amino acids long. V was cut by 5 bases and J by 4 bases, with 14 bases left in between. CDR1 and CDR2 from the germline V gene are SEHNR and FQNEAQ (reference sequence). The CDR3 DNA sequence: TGTGCCAGCAGCCCCGAATATGGGGCCACTGAAGCTTTCTTT. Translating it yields CASSPEYGATEAFF.

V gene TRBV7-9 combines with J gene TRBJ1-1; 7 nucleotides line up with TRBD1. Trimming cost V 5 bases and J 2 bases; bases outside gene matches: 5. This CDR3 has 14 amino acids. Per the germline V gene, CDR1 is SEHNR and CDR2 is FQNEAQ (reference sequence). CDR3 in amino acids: CASSRWDSNTEAFF. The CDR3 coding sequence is TGTGCCAGCAGCAGATGGGACAGCAACACTGAAGCTTTCTTT. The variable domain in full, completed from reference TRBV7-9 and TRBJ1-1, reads DTGVSQNPRHKITKRGQNVTFRCDPISEHNRLYWYRQTLGQGPEFLTYFQNEAQLEKSRLLSDRFSAERPKGSFSTLEIQRTEQGDSAMYLCASSRWDSNTEAFFGQGTRLTVV.

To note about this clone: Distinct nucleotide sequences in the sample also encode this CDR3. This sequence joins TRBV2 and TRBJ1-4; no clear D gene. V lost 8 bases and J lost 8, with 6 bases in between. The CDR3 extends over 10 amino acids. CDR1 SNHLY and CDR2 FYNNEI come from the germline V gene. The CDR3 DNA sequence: TGTGCCAGCCGAGGCGAAAAACTGTTTTTT. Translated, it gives CASRGEKLFF.

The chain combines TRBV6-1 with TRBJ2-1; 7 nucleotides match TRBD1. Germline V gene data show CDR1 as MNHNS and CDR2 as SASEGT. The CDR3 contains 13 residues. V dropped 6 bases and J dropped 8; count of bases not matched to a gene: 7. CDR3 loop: CASSREGGDEQFF. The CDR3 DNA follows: TGTGCCAGCAGCCGTGAAGGGGGCGATGAGCAGTTCTTC.